A selection of T cell receptor beta chains follows, all from one sample in a study of shared clonotypes between healthy human individuals. Measured with immunoSEQ multiplex PCR; TCRdb has only the in-frame clones, and not every one. In the table there are over a million clones, 65% to 80% of which are singletons. The specimen was memory CD4+ T cells sorted from blood. These receptors originate from a man aged 18 to 30 in good health. Both conserved end residues are part of each CDR3. D genes are given only for firm matches. The size field is filled for only some rows; it gives once, few, many or a size class.

clone size: few
V gene: TRBV5-4
J gene: TRBJ2-1
D gene: TRBD1
CDR3 DNA: TGTGCCAGCAGCTTGGGGACAGGGGGTCGTGAGCAGTTCTTC
CDR3 protein: CASSLGTGGREQFF

clone size: few
V gene: TRBV6-1
J gene: TRBJ1-6
D gene: NA
CDR3 DNA: TGTGCCAGCAGTGAACTTTGGGTTGGTAATTCACCCCTCCACTTT
CDR3 protein: CASSELWVGNSPLHF

clone size: few
V gene: TRBV4-3
J gene: TRBJ2-2
D gene: TRBD2
CDR3 DNA: TGCGCCAGCAGCCAAATGGGGGCTAGCGGGAGGGATGACGGGGAGCTGTTTTTT
CDR3 protein: CASSQMGASGRDDGELFF

clone size: NA
V gene: TRBV2
J gene: TRBJ2-3
D gene: TRBD1
CDR3 DNA: TGTGCCAGCACGGCTGGACAGGGGGCCAAAGATACGCAGTATTTT
CDR3 protein: CASTAGQGAKDTQYF

clone size: NA
V gene: TRBV11-2
J gene: TRBJ2-3
D gene: TRBD2
CDR3 DNA: TGTGCCAGCAGCCCCCTCTTGGTAGCGGGGGCCACCACAGATACGCAGTATTTT
CDR3 protein: CASSPLLVAGATTDTQYF

clone size: NA
V gene: TRBV6-6
J gene: TRBJ2-7
D gene: NA
CDR3 DNA: TGTGCCAGCAGTTACCCTCAGCGAGGCTACGAGCAGTACTTC
CDR3 protein: CASSYPQRGYEQYF

clone size: NA
V gene: TRBV2
J gene: TRBJ2-3
D gene: NA
CDR3 DNA: TGTGCCAGCGGGAGAGGGGCAGGAGATACGCAGTATTTT
CDR3 protein: CASGRGAGDTQYF

clone size: NA
V gene: TRBV6-6
J gene: TRBJ2-7
D gene: TRBD1
CDR3 DNA: TGTGCCAGCAGTTACAGGACAGGGCCGTTGGAGCAGTACTTC
CDR3 protein: CASSYRTGPLEQYF

clone size: NA
V gene: TRBV30
J gene: TRBJ2-3
D gene: NA
CDR3 DNA: TGTGCCTGGAGTGTAAATAGTCCGACAGATACGCAGTATTTT
CDR3 protein: CAWSVNSPTDTQYF

clone size: few
V gene: TRBV30
J gene: TRBJ1-2
D gene: TRBD1
CDR3 DNA: TGTGCCTGGAGTGCCGACAGGGTCTATGGCTACACCTTC
CDR3 protein: CAWSADRVYGYTF

clone size: NA
V gene: TRBV2
J gene: TRBJ1-1
D gene: NA
CDR3 DNA: TGTGCCAGCAGGGGGGGTAACACTGAAGCTTTCTTT
CDR3 protein: CASRGGNTEAFF

clone size: NA
V gene: TRBV2
J gene: TRBJ1-5
D gene: NA
CDR3 DNA: TGTGCCAGTTTACCGAACAGTTTTTCTCAGCCCCAGCATTTT
CDR3 protein: CASLPNSFSQPQHF

clone size: many
V gene: TRBV5-1
J gene: TRBJ1-3
D gene: NA
CDR3 DNA: TGCGCCAGCAGCATAGACAATGGAAACACCATATATTTT
CDR3 protein: CASSIDNGNTIYF

clone size: NA
V gene: TRBV5-6
J gene: TRBJ2-1
D gene: NA
CDR3 DNA: TGTGCCAGCAGCTTCTTTGGGGGGAGCAATGAGCAGTTCTTC
CDR3 protein: CASSFFGGSNEQFF

clone size: NA
V gene: TRBV7-2
J gene: TRBJ2-7
D gene: NA
CDR3 DNA: TGTGCCAGCAGCCACTCCTCCTACGAGCAGTACTTC
CDR3 protein: CASSHSSYEQYF

clone size: NA
V gene: TRBV5-6
J gene: TRBJ1-5
D gene: TRBD1
CDR3 DNA: TGTGCCAGCAGCCCGGGACAGGGGGCCTATCAGCCCCAGCATTTT
CDR3 protein: CASSPGQGAYQPQHF

clone size: NA
V gene: TRBV29-1
J gene: TRBJ1-4
D gene: NA
CDR3 DNA: TGCAGCGTTGTTGTCGGTCAGCCTAATGAAAAACTGTTTTTT
CDR3 protein: CSVVVGQPNEKLFF

clone size: NA
V gene: TRBV5-1
J gene: TRBJ2-3
D gene: TRBD1
CDR3 DNA: TGCGCCAGCAGCACAGGGACAGGGGGCCCTAGCACAGATACGCAGTATTTT
CDR3 protein: CASSTGTGGPSTDTQYF

clone size: few
V gene: TRBV6-5
J gene: TRBJ2-7
D gene: NA
CDR3 DNA: TGTGCCAGCAGTTCCCGGCCAGGAACCTACGAGCAGTACTTC
CDR3 protein: CASSSRPGTYEQYF

clone size: NA
V gene: TRBV30
J gene: TRBJ1-1
D gene: TRBD1
CDR3 DNA: TGTGCCTGGAGTAGGACAGGGGCAGGGAACACTGAAGCTTTCTTT
CDR3 protein: CAWSRTGAGNTEAFF

clone size: NA
V gene: TRBV6-1
J gene: TRBJ1-5
D gene: NA
CDR3 DNA: TGTGCCAGCAGTGAACAGGGCCAGGCTAATCAGCCCCAGCATTTT
CDR3 protein: CASSEQGQANQPQHF

clone size: once
V gene: TRBV28
J gene: TRBJ1-2
D gene: TRBD1
CDR3 DNA: TGTGCCAGCAGTTTACTCCCCGGACAGGGGGCTACCTATGGCTACACCTTC
CDR3 protein: CASSLLPGQGATYGYTF

clone size: NA
V gene: TRBV9
J gene: TRBJ2-2
D gene: TRBD2
CDR3 DNA: TGTGCCAGCAGCCCCGGGGCTAGCGGAAACACCGGGGAGCTGTTTTTT
CDR3 protein: CASSPGASGNTGELFF

clone size: NA
V gene: TRBV2
J gene: TRBJ1-2
D gene: NA
CDR3 DNA: TGTGCCAGCAGTGGGCTATTTGACTATGGCTACACCTTC
CDR3 protein: CASSGLFDYGYTF

clone size: NA
V gene: TRBV6-5
J gene: TRBJ1-1
D gene: TRBD1
CDR3 DNA: TGTGCCAGCAGTTCGCGGACAGGGGACACTGAAGCTTTCTTT
CDR3 protein: CASSSRTGDTEAFF

clone size: NA
V gene: TRBV5-1
J gene: TRBJ1-1
D gene: TRBD1
CDR3 DNA: TGCGCCAGCAGCTTAATCTTGTGGGACAGGGTAAGGGCTTTCTTT
CDR3 protein: CASSLILWDRVRAFF

clone size: NA
V gene: TRBV27
J gene: TRBJ1-1
D gene: NA
CDR3 DNA: TGTGCCAGCAGTCTCACAGGGAGTCGGGCGAACACTGAAGCTTTCTTT
CDR3 protein: CASSLTGSRANTEAFF

clone size: NA
V gene: TRBV6-6
J gene: TRBJ2-2
D gene: TRBD2
CDR3 DNA: TGTGCCAGCACCCGGGGGGCCGGGGAGCTGTTTTTT
CDR3 protein: CASTRGAGELFF

clone size: NA
V gene: TRBV18
J gene: TRBJ1-1
D gene: NA
CDR3 DNA: TGTGCCAGCTCAGTCGGGGGGCGCGACACTGAAGCTTTCTTT
CDR3 protein: CASSVGGRDTEAFF

clone size: NA
V gene: TRBV6-5
J gene: TRBJ2-6
D gene: TRBD1
CDR3 DNA: TGTGCCAGCAGTTACTCGACAGGGGCCGGGGCCAACGTCCTGACTTTC
CDR3 protein: CASSYSTGAGANVLTF

clone size: few
V gene: TRBV14
J gene: TRBJ2-3
D gene: NA
CDR3 DNA: TGTGCCAGCAGCCATTGGTGGGGGGGCACAGATACGCAGTATTTT
CDR3 protein: CASSHWWGGTDTQYF